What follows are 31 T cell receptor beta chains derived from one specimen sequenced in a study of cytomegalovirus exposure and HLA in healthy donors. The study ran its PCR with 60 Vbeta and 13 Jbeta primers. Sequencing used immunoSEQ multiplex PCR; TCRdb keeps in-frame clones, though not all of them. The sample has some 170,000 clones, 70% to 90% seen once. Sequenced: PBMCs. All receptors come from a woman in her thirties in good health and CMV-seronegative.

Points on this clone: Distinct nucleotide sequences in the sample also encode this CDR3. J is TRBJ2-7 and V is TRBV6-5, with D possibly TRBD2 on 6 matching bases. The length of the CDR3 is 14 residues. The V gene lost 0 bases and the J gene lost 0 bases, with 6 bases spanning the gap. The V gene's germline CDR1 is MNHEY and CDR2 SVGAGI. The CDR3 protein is CASSYSGGSYEQYF. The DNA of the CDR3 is TGTGCCAGCAGTTACTCGGGGGGCTCCTACGAGCAGTACTTC.

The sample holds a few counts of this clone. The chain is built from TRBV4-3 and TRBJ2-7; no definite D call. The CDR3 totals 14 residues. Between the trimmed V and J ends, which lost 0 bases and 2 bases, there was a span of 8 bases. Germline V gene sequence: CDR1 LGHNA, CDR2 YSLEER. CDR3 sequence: CASSQEYSTYEQYF. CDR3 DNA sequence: TGCGCCAGCAGCCAAGAGTACTCCACCTACGAGCAGTACTTC.

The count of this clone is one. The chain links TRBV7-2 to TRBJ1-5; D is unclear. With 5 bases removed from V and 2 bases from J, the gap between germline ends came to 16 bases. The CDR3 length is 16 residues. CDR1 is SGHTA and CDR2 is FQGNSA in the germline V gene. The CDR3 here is CASSHRSGTGNQPQHF. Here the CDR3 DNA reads TGTGCCAGCAGCCATAGGTCAGGCACGGGCAATCAGCCCCAGCATTTT. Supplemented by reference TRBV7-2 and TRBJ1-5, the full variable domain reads GAGVSQSPSNKVTEKGKDVELRCDPISGHTALYWYRQSLGQGLEFLIYFQGNSAPDKSGLPSDRFSAERTGGSVSTLTIQRTQQEDSAVYLCASSHRSGTGNQPQHFGDGTRLSIL.

The chain's CDR3 is CASSLDRVSGYTF. The CDR3 DNA sequence: TGTGCCAGCAGCTTGGACAGGGTCTCTGGCTACACCTTC. The chain uses TRBV5-6 and TRBJ1-2, with TRBD1 as a possible D gene (6 bases). From germline, CDR1 is SGHDT and CDR2 YYEEEE. V dropped 0 bases and J dropped 7 bases, with 10 bases sitting between them. This CDR3 is built from 13 residues.

CDR3 loop: CASSLRPSVDTQYF. CDR3 nucleotides: TGTGCCAGCAGCTTAAGACCTAGCGTGGATACGCAGTATTTT. This chain joins TRBV11-2 and TRBJ2-3; a weak D match, TRBD2 (6 bases). The germline V and J ends were trimmed by 2 bases and 6 bases, with 12 bases remaining between them. Germline V lookup: CDR1 SGHAT, CDR2 FQNNGV. The CDR3 covers 14 residues.

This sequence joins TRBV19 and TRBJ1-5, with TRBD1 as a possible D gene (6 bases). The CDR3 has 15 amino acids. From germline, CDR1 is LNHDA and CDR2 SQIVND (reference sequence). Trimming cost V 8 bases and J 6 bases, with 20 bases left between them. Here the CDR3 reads CASRPGRGGGQPQHF. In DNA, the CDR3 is TGTGCCAGTCGCCCAGGCCGCGGGGGCGGTCAGCCCCAGCATTTT.

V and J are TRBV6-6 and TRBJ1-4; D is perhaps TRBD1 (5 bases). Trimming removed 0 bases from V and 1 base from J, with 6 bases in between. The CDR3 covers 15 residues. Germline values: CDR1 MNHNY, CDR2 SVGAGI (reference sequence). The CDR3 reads CASSYSGRTNEKLFF. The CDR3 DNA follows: TGTGCCAGCAGTTACTCGGGGCGAACTAATGAAAAACTGTTTTTT.

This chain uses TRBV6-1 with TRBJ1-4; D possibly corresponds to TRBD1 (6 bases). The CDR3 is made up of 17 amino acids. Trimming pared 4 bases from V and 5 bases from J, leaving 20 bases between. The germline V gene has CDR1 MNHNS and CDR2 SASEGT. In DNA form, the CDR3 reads TGTGCCAGCAGTGGCCTTTACCGGGACACGGTAAATGAAAAACTGTTTTTT. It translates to CASSGLYRDTVNEKLFF.

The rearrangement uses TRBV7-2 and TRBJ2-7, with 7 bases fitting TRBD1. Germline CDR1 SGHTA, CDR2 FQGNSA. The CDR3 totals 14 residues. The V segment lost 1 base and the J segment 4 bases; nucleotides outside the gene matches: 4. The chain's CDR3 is CASSLGARGYEQYF. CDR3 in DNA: TGTGCCAGCAGCTTAGGGGCCAGGGGGTACGAGCAGTACTTC.

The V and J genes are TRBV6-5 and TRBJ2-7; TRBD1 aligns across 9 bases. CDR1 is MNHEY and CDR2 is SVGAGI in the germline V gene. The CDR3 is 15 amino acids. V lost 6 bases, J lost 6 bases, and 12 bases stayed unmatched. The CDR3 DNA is TGTGCCAGCAGCCACGACAGGGGGGGAATCGGCGAGCAGTACTTC. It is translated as CASSHDRGGIGEQYF.

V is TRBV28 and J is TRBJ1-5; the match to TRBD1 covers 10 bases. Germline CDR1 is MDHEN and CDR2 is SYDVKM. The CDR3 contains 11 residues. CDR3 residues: CGTGGTQPQHF. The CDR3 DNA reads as TGTGGGACAGGGGGAACTCAGCCCCAGCATTTT.

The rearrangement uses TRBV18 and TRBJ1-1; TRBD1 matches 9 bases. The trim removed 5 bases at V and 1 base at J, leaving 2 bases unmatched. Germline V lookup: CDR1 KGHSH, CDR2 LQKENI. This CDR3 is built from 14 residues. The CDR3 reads CASSSGQGNTEAFF. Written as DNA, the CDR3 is TGTGCCAGCTCATCGGGACAGGGGAACACTGAAGCTTTCTTT.

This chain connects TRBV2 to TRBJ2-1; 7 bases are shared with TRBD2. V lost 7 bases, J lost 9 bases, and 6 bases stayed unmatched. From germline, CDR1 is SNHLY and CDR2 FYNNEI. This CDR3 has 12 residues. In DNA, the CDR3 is TGTGCCAGCATCGAGTGGGGGGGTGAGCAGTTCTTC. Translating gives CASIEWGGEQFF.

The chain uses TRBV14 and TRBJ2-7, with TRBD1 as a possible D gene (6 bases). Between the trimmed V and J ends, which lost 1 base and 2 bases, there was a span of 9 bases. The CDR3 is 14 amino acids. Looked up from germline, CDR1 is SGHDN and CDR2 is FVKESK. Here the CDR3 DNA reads TGTGCCAGCAGCCAAGTCGAGGGGGCCTACGAGCAGTACTTC. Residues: CASSQVEGAYEQYF.

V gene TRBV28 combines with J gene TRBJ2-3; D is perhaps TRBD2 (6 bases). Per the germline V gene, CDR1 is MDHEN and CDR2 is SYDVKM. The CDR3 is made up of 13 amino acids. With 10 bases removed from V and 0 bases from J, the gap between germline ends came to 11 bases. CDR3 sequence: CATRDSSTDTQYF. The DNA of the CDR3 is TGTGCCACGCGGGACTCCAGCACAGATACGCAGTATTTT.

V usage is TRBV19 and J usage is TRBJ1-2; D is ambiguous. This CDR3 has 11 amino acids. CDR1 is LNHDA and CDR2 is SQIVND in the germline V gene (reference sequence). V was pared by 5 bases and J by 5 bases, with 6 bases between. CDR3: CASSPGYGYTF. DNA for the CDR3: TGTGCCAGTAGTCCGGGTTATGGCTACACCTTC.

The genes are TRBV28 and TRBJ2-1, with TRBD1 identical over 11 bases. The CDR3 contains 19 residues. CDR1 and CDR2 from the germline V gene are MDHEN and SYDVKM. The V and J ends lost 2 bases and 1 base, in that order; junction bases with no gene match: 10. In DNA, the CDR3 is TGTGCCAGCAGTTTAGTATGGGGGGACAGGGGGAATTCCTACAATGAGCAGTTCTTC. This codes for CASSLVWGDRGNSYNEQFF.

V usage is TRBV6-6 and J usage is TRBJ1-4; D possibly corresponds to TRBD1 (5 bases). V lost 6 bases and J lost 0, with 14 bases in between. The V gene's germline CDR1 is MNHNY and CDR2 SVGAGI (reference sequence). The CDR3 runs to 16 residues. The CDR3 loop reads CASRLTDTPTNEKLFF. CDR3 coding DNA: TGTGCCAGCAGACTCACGGACACTCCAACTAATGAAAAACTGTTTTTT.

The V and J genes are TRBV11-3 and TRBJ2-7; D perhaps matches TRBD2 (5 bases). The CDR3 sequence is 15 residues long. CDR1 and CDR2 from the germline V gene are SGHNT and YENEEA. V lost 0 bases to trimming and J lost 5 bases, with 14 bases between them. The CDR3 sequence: CASSLELVGSNEQYF. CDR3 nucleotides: TGTGCCAGCAGCTTAGAGTTAGTAGGGAGCAACGAGCAGTACTTC.

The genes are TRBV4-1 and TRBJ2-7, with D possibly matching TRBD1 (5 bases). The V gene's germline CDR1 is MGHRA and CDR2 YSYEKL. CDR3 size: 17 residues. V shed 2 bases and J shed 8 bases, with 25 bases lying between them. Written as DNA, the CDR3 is TGCGCCAGCAGCCAAACCCCTGGCGTGACAGCAACGATTAAGCAGTACTTC. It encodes CASSQTPGVTATIKQYF.

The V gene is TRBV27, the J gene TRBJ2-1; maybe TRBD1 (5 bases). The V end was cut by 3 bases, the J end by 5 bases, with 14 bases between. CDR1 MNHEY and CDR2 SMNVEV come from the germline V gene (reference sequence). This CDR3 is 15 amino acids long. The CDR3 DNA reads TGTGCCAGCAGTTTGGGGCAGGCCAGGAACAATGAGCAGTTCTTC. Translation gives CASSLGQARNNEQFF.

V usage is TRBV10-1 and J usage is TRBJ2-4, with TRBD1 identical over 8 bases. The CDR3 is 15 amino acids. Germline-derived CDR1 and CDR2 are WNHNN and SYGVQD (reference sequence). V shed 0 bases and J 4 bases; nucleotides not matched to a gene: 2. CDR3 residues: CASSESGTGKNIQYF. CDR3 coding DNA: TGCGCCAGCAGTGAGTCGGGGACAGGAAAAAACATTCAGTACTTC.

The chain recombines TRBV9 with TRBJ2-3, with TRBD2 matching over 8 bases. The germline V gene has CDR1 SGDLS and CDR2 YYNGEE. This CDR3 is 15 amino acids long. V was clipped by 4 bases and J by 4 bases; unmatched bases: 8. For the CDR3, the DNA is TGTGCCAGCAGCTCGGGACTAGTTCGGGCAGATACGCAGTATTTT. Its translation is CASSSGLVRADTQYF.

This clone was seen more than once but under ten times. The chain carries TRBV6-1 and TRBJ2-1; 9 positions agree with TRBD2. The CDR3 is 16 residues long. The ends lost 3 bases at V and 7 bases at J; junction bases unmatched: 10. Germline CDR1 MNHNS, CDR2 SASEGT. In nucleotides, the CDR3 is TGTGCCAGCAGTGATGTATTGGGCGGGAGGGGGAATGAGCAGTTCTTC. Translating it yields CASSDVLGGRGNEQFF.

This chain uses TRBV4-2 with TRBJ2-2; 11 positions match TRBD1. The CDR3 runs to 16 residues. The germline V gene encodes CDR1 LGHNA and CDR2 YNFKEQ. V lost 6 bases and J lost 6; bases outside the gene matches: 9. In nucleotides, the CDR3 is TGTGCCAGCAGACTTACCGGGACAGGGGGGCCCGGGGAGCTGTTTTTT. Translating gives CASRLTGTGGPGELFF.

The CDR3 DNA follows: TGTGCCAGCACGAGGACTGCGCCCTACAATGAGCAGTTCTTC. It translates to CASTRTAPYNEQFF. The chain links TRBV28 to TRBJ2-1; possibly TRBD2 for D (5 bases). CDR3 size: 14 residues. With 7 bases removed from V and 2 bases from J, the gap between germline ends came to 12 bases. CDR1 and CDR2 (germline): MDHEN, SYDVKM.

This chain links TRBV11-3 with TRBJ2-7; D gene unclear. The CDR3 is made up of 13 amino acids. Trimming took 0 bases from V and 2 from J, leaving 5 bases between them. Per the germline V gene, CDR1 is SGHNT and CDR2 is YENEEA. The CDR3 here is CASSLDRTYEQYF. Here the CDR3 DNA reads TGTGCCAGCAGCTTAGACAGAACCTACGAGCAGTACTTC.

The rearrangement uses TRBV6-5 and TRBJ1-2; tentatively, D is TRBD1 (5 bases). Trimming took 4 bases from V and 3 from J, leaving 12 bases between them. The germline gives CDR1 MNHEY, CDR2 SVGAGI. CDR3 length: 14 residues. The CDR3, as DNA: TGTGCCAGCAGTTCGCGGGACGGATACTATGGCTACACCTTC. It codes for CASSSRDGYYGYTF.

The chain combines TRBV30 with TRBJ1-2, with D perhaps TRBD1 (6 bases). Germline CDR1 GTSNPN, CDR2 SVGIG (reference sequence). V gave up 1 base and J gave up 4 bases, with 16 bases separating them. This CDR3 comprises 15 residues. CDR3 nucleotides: TGTGCCTGGAGTGGAAAACCAGGGGCAAGCTATGGCTACACCTTC. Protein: CAWSGKPGASYGYTF.

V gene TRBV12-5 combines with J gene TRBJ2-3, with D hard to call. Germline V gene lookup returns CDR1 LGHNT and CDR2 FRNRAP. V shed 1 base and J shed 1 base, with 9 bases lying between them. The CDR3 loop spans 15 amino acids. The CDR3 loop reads CASGLGLEGTDTQYF. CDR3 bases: TGTGCTAGTGGTTTGGGCCTTGAGGGCACAGATACGCAGTATTTT.

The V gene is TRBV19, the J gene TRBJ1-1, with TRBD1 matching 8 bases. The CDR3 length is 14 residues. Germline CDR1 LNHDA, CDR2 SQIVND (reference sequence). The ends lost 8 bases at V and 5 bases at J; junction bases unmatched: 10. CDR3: CASRGQGAWTEAFF. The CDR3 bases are TGTGCCAGTCGAGGACAGGGAGCGTGGACTGAAGCTTTCTTT.